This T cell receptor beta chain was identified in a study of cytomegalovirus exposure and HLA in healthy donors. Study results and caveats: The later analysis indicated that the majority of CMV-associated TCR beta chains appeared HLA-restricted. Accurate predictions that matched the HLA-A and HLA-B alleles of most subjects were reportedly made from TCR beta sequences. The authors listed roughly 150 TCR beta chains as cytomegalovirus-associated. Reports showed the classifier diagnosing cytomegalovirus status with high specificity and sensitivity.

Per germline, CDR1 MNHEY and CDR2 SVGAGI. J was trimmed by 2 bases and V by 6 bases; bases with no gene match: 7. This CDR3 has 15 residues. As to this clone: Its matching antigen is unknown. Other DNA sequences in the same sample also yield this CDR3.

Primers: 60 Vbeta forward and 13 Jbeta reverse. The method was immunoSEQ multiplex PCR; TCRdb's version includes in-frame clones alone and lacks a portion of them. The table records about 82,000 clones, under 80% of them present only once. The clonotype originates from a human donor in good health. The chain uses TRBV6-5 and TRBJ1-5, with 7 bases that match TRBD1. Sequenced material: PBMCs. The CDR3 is CASSSEGAGNQPQHF. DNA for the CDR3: TGTGCCAGCAGCTCCGAGGGGGCGGGCAATCAGCCCCAGCATTTT.